This TCR beta chain appears in the sequencing data of a study of blood T cells in healthy people across ages (dated by TCRdb to 2013 to 2016). Background for the entire study: In model experiments, template switching captured roughly one uniquely barcoded TCR beta cDNA molecule for every two T cells. The study measured age-related changes in TCR beta repertoire diversity using deep sequencing normalized with unique cDNA molecular identifiers. Four age groups were formed from the donors: young (average roughly 15 years), middle-aged (approximately 40), aged (over 55) and long-lived (approximately 80). To avoid experimental bias, donors of different ages were spread randomly across the sequencing lanes. The study analyzed two additional independent replicas of 1 million unique cDNA reads from the same blood draw for two donors, one aged 18 to 30 and one aged 80 or older. Overall study results and their limits: Observed TCR beta diversity correlated strongly with the percentage of naive T cells measured by flow cytometry. Conclusive comparison of naive and antigen-experienced compartments was prevented by the profiling of bulk unsorted PBMCs. Because donor CMV infection status was unknown, age-related changes in expanded clonotypes were potentially confounded. Compared with the aged group, the long-lived group had more naive CD4+ T cells, fewer expanded clones and increased TCR diversity, a pattern suggesting age selection. Observed TCR beta diversity per million T cells fell roughly linearly with age, and a significant reduction was already apparent by age roughly 40. Total diversity estimates from one million sequenced T cells were considered lower bounds and underestimates.

In the germline V gene, CDR1 corresponds to SGHRS and CDR2 to YFSETQ. V is trimmed back by 0 bases and J by 0 bases, and the junction contains 6 bases that no gene match accounts for. The CDR3 starts with the cysteine, ends with the phenylalanine, and has 18 residues. Only the CDR3 part of the read is kept: 54 bases, read in frame from the first base. Donors were 39 systemically healthy Caucasian individuals from Russia aged roughly 6 to 90 years. Roughly 9.5 milliliters of peripheral blood were drawn from each donor into EDTA-treated Vacutainer tubes. Ficoll-Paque density-gradient centrifugation was used to isolate PBMCs, with at least 6.5 million per sample. Total RNA, at least 6 micrograms per sample, was extracted from PBMCs with Trizol reagent. For every donor, an aliquot of PBMCs went through flow cytometry to measure the percentages of naive CD45RAhigh/CD27high T cells. To prepare the library, 5' RACE was applied. Sequencing was performed on an Illumina HiSeq 2500. A second 7 to 11 cycle PCR used a sample-barcoded 5' primer and a J-beta primer mix. A template-switch 5' adaptor carrying 12 random nucleotides introduced a unique molecular identifier onto each TCR beta cDNA molecule. Each sample yielded at least 2.5 million CDR3-containing paired-end reads. All of the RNA was converted into first-strand cDNA using the Mint cDNA synthesis kit, with a TRBC-specific oligonucleotide serving as the primer. After uracil-DNA glycosylase treatment, a first 18-cycle PCR used universal primers M1SS and BC2_uni_R on all cDNA. As for how the authors treated the data: For normalization, 1 million high-quality reads were randomly selected from each sample, with every read carrying a distinct molecular identifier. Instead of being binned into consensus sequences, reads that shared molecular identifiers were thrown out. CDR3 identification, clonotype clustering and error correction used MiTCR with a Q25 quality threshold and the strictest error-elimination algorithm. A nonparametric unseen species model with Euler transformation was used to estimate lower-bound total TCR beta diversity. TCRdb reanalyzed the raw reads on its own, using fastp at Q25 for trimming and MiXCR for clone calling, and kept in-frame beta chains. Rows with one shared CDR3 protein collapse into an entry with the most common genes and DNA. Clone size and V and J calls follow TCRdb, not the original study. The sample table holds 1.5 million to 2 million distinct CDR3 sequences, of which roughly 28% were seen once. The top ten clonotypes cover around 7.7% of the sample.

Worth noting for this clonotype: The antigen it recognizes is unknown. There are no base qualities to consult, and no much larger clone falls within one base.

Sequenced sample: blood. The chain is made from TRBV5-1 and TRBJ1-6; 7 central nucleotides agree with TRBD1. The clonotype comes from a woman in her thirties in good health. The DNA sequence reads TGCGCCAGCAGCTTGGCCGGACAGGCGAGCTCCTATAATTCACCCCTCCACTTT. This gives the protein CASSLAGQASSYNSPLHF. The CDR3, completed at both ends by the reference TRBV5-1 and TRBJ1-6 genes, gives the full variable domain KAGVTQTPRYLIKTRGQQVTLSCSPISGHRSVSWYQQTPGQGLQFLFEYFSETQRNKGNFPGRFSGRQFSNSRSEMNVSTLELGDSALYLCASSLAGQASSYNSPLHFGNGTRLTVT.